This TCR beta chain is drawn from a study of technical replicates of blood from four donors. The CDR3 totals 13 residues. With 8 bases removed from V and 4 bases from J, the gap between germline ends came to 12 bases. CDR1 SGHTA and CDR2 FQGNSA come from the germline V gene. The repertoire was sequenced with immunoSEQ multiplex PCR; TCRdb's copy has only in-frame clones and lacks some. The table shows around 29,000 clones, with over 85% occurring only once. The chain joins TRBV7-2 to TRBJ1-3, with a tentative D call TRBD1 (5 bases). Sequencing was performed on PBMCs. This sequence originates from a human donor in good health. Some clones in this sample may be carry-over from other donors' samples. CDR3 sequence (DNA): TGTGCCAGCGGGAGGGGAGGCGGAAACACCATATATTTT. It translates to CASGRGGGNTIYF. Together with reference TRBV7-2 and TRBJ1-3, the CDR3 gives the full variable domain: GAGVSQSPSNKVTEKGKDVELRCDPISGHTALYWYRQSLGQGLEFLIYFQGNSAPDKSGLPSDRFSAERTGGSVSTLTIQRTQQEDSAVYLCASGRGGGNTIYFGEGSWLTVV.